These 30 T cell receptor beta chains came from one sample sequenced in a study of blood T cells in healthy people across ages. Through a sample-barcoded 5' primer and a J-beta primer mix, a second PCR was run for roughly 7 to 11 cycles. TCRdb passed the 5' RACE reads through MiXCR, listing each CDR3 protein once. The sample records roughly 1.4 million distinct CDR3 sequences, 55% to 75% being singletons. The sample taken for sequencing was blood. The receptor source for this set is a man aged 18 to 30 in good health.

The CDR3 loop is CASSLGRGAPYYEQYF. The CDR3 nucleotides are TGTGCCAGCAGTTTAGGCCGGGGGGCCCCCTACTACGAGCAGTACTTC. The rearrangement uses TRBV27 and TRBJ2-7, with D maybe TRBD2 (7 bases). V lost 2 bases and J lost 3, with 17 bases in between. CDR3 length equals 16 residues. Germline V gene data show CDR1 as MNHEY and CDR2 as SMNVEV (reference sequence).

This clonotype was seen only a few times. V and J are TRBV10-3 and TRBJ2-2; 14 bases are a match to TRBD2. The germline gives CDR1 ENHRY, CDR2 SYGVKD. The ends lost 10 bases at V and 10 bases at J; junction bases unmatched: 11. This CDR3 is built from 15 residues. The CDR3 protein is CATAGTSGRIEELFF. The CDR3 DNA follows: TGTGCCACCGCCGGGACTAGCGGGAGAATTGAGGAGCTGTTTTTT.

This chain joins TRBV29-1 and TRBJ2-5; either TRBD1 or TRBD2 may supply D (5 bases each). The germline V gene has CDR1 SQVTM and CDR2 ANQGSEA. This CDR3 spans 14 amino acids. The V and J ends lost 0 bases and 5 bases respectively, with 13 bases between them. CDR3 protein: CSVEDGAREETQYF. The CDR3 nucleotides read TGCAGCGTTGAAGATGGTGCCAGGGAGGAGACCCAGTACTTC.

The V gene is TRBV20-1, the J gene TRBJ2-4; possible D gene TRBD1, 5 bases. The J call could be wrong; TRBJ2-7 is a better fit for the DNA end. Germline CDR1 is DFQATT and CDR2 is SNEGSKA (reference sequence). The CDR3 contains 14 residues. The CDR3 region has the DNA TGCAGTGCTAGAGATCAGGGTTTTTTCTACGAGCAGTACTTC. This translates into CSARDQGFFYEQYF.

The chain uses TRBV20-1 and TRBJ2-5; 9 bases line up with TRBD2. The CDR3 is 13 amino acids. Germline trimming cut 5 bases from V and 5 bases from J; bases unmatched to any gene: 6. The V gene's germline CDR1 is DFQATT and CDR2 SNEGSKA (reference sequence). The CDR3 region is CSAPGLAWETQYF. The CDR3 DNA reads TGCAGTGCTCCGGGACTAGCTTGGGAGACCCAGTACTTC.

The chain employs TRBV29-1 and TRBJ2-1; D tentatively fits TRBD1 or TRBD2 (5 bases each). Trimming pared 0 bases from V and 6 bases from J, leaving 9 bases between. The CDR3 is 13 amino acids. Looked up from germline, CDR1 is SQVTM and CDR2 is ANQGSEA. CDR3 bases: TGCAGCGTTGAAGAGGGACGCCCCAATGAGCAGTTCTTC. This encodes CSVEEGRPNEQFF.

There are a few counts of this clonotype. This rearrangement joins TRBV20-1 to TRBJ2-2; D tentatively fits TRBD1 or TRBD2 (5 bases each). Trimming took off 2 bases at V and 2 bases at J, with 9 bases between the two ends. Germline values: CDR1 DFQATT, CDR2 SNEGSKA (reference sequence). The CDR3 is made up of 14 amino acids. The CDR3 region is CSARRGVNTGELFF. In DNA, the CDR3 is TGCAGTGCTAGACGAGGGGTCAACACCGGGGAGCTGTTTTTT.

The chain recombines TRBV25-1 with TRBJ2-1, with 7 bases lining up with TRBD2. J gave up 14 bases and V 6 bases, and 10 bases lay outside the gene matches. Germline V gene data show CDR1 as MGHDK and CDR2 as SYGVNS. The CDR3 consists of 12 residues. The CDR3, as DNA: TGTGCCAGCAGCGAAGCGGGAACCTCGGAGTTCTTC. As protein: CASSEAGTSEFF.

This clonotype has more than one count but fewer than ten. The chain recombines TRBV27 with TRBJ2-7; no definite D call. CDR1 is MNHEY, CDR2 SMNVEV, per germline (reference sequence). The V end was cut by 5 bases, the J end by 2 bases, with 10 bases between. The CDR3 runs to 13 residues. The CDR3 DNA reads as TGTGCCAGCAGTAGGTCAGATACCTACGAGCAGTACTTC. It specifies CASSRSDTYEQYF.

This clonotype has more than one count but fewer than ten. This sequence joins TRBV7-9 and TRBJ2-3; no reliable D call. CDR1 and CDR2 from the germline V gene are SEHNR and FQNEAQ (reference sequence). CDR3 length equals 13 residues. The V and J ends lost 2 bases and 6 bases respectively, with 9 bases between them. The CDR3 protein is CASSLRLQDTQYF. In DNA, the CDR3 is TGTGCCAGCAGCTTAAGGCTGCAGGATACGCAGTATTTT.

The J gene is TRBJ1-1, the V gene TRBV20-1, with 12 bases aligning to TRBD1. Germline CDR1 DFQATT, CDR2 SNEGSKA (reference sequence). Trimming removed 0 bases from V and 5 bases from J; junction bases left unmatched: 13. This CDR3 region has 18 residues. The CDR3 is CSARDLIRDRGRVTEAFF. Here the CDR3 DNA reads TGCAGTGCTAGAGATCTCATCCGGGACAGGGGGCGCGTGACTGAAGCTTTCTTT.

This sequence joins TRBV27 and TRBJ2-7, with 8 bases that match TRBD1. The J call may be incorrect, as the DNA end agrees better with TRBJ2-3. CDR1 and CDR2 from the germline V gene are MNHEY and SMNVEV (reference sequence). The CDR3 has 13 residues. The chain's CDR3 is CASSFYGQGEQYF. For the CDR3, the DNA is TGTGCCAGCAGTTTTTATGGACAGGGAGAGCAGTATTTT.

The V and J genes are TRBV5-1 and TRBJ2-5; possibly TRBD1 for D (6 bases). Germline V gives CDR1 SGHRS, CDR2 YFSETQ. V lost 2 bases and J 5 bases, leaving 13 bases between the germline ends. The CDR3 runs 14 residues. CDR3 protein: CASSFGQRLETQYF. The CDR3 DNA is TGCGCCAGCAGCTTCGGACAGCGGCTGGAGACCCAGTACTTC.

This clonotype has just a few counts. This sequence joins TRBV28 and TRBJ1-5, with D unresolved. Between the trimmed V and J ends, which lost 4 bases and 1 base, there was a span of 5 bases. CDR1 and CDR2 (germline): MDHEN, SYDVKM. The CDR3 is made up of 13 amino acids. CDR3 region: CASSSVSNQPQHF. Written as DNA, the CDR3 is TGTGCCAGCAGTTCAGTCAGCAATCAGCCCCAGCATTTT.

V usage is TRBV20-1 and J usage is TRBJ2-5; the match to TRBD1 covers 8 bases. Gene TRBJ2-7 matches the end of the DNA better, so the J call may be wrong. Looked up from germline, CDR1 is DFQATT and CDR2 is SNEGSKA (reference sequence). The length of the CDR3 is 14 residues. CDR3 nucleotide sequence: TGCAGTGCTGTCCGGACAGGGTTTATCTACGAGCAGTACTTC. As protein: CSAVRTGFIYEQYF.

A few counts support this clonotype. The chain couples TRBV12-3 or TRBV12-4 to TRBJ2-5; D could derive from TRBD1 or TRBD2 (5 bases each). This CDR3 has 14 amino acids. Trimming removed 5 bases from V and 11 bases from J, with 21 bases in between. CDR3 sequence (DNA): TGTGCCAGCAGTCCATTCCGGGACGAGGAGGAGCAGTACTTC. Its protein product is CASSPFRDEEEQYF.

V is TRBV6-5 and J is TRBJ2-4, with D possibly called TRBD1 or TRBD2 (5 bases each). Trimming left V 0 bases short and J 7 bases short, with 13 bases between. The CDR3 totals 15 residues. Germline CDR1 MNHEY, CDR2 SVGAGI. CDR3 DNA: TGTGCCAGCAGTTACTCGGCGGGCGCAGGGAACATTCAGTACTTC. This translates into CASSYSAGAGNIQYF.

This clonotype was recorded once. The chain is built from TRBV7-9 and TRBJ2-1; D is undetermined. V was trimmed by 2 bases and J by 1 base, leaving 6 bases between them. The germline CDR1 and CDR2 sequences are SEHNR and FQNEAQ (reference sequence). CDR3 length equals 14 residues. This CDR3 is CASSLKISYNEQFF. The CDR3, as DNA: TGTGCCAGCAGCTTAAAAATATCCTACAATGAGCAGTTCTTC.

The rearrangement joins TRBV2 to TRBJ1-5; no clear D gene. The CDR3 spans 15 residues. Per the germline V gene, CDR1 is SNHLY and CDR2 is FYNNEI. The V and J ends lost 11 bases and 0 bases respectively, with 17 bases between them. CDR3 nucleotide sequence: TGTGCCTCCAGGCGAGGTTCCTATAGCAATCAGCCCCAGCATTTT. Translating it yields CASRRGSYSNQPQHF.

This clonotype was seen only a few times. The chain uses TRBV6-6 and TRBJ2-5; 10 bases align to TRBD2. The CDR3 loop spans 16 amino acids. J was trimmed by 1 base and V by 8 bases; bases with no gene match: 10. CDR1 is MNHNY, CDR2 SVGAGI, per germline (reference sequence). DNA of the CDR3: TGTGCCAGCGGGGGTAGCGGGAGGACGTTCCAAGAGACCCAGTACTTC. This translates into CASGGSGRTFQETQYF.

The V call is TRBV6-5, the J call TRBJ2-7; D is undetermined. The germline CDR1 and CDR2 sequences are MNHEY and SVGAGI. This CDR3 has 15 amino acids. V lost 0 bases, J lost 0 bases, and 9 bases lay in between. CDR3 in amino acids: CASSYSSLVSYEQYF. The CDR3 DNA reads as TGTGCCAGCAGTTACTCGAGTCTCGTCTCCTACGAGCAGTACTTC.

This clonotype was seen a few times. The chain is built from TRBV7-9 and TRBJ2-7; maybe TRBD1 (6 bases). The V end was cut by 11 bases, the J end by 3 bases, with 17 bases between. The CDR3 consists of 13 residues. CDR1 is SEHNR and CDR2 is FQNEAQ in the germline V gene (reference sequence). The CDR3 loop is CASRLGAIYEQYF. For the CDR3, the DNA is TGTGCCTCTCGGTTGGGGGCCATCTACGAGCAGTACTTC. The variable domain in full, completed from reference TRBV7-9 and TRBJ2-7, reads DTGVSQNPRHKITKRGQNVTFRCDPISEHNRLYWYRQTLGQGPEFLTYFQNEAQLEKSRLLSDRFSAERPKGSFSTLEIQRTEQGDSAMYLCASRLGAIYEQYFGPGTRLTVT.

The rearrangement links TRBV20-1 to TRBJ2-4; 7 bases are a match to TRBD1. Germline CDR1 DFQATT, CDR2 SNEGSKA (reference sequence). The CDR3 sequence is 13 residues long. V was pared by 6 bases and J by 3 bases, with 5 bases of the junction left unmatched. CDR3 nucleotides: TGCAGTGCCAAGGACAGGCACAAAAACATTCAGTACTTC. It yields the protein CSAKDRHKNIQYF.

The rearrangement joins TRBV20-1 to TRBJ2-3, with D unresolved. CDR1 and CDR2 from the germline V gene are DFQATT and SNEGSKA (reference sequence). The CDR3 runs 14 residues. Trimming pared 0 bases from V and 2 bases from J, leaving 9 bases between. The chain's CDR3 is CSARDITATDTQYF. CDR3 nucleotide sequence: TGCAGTGCTAGAGACATAACAGCCACAGATACGCAGTATTTT.

The J gene is TRBJ1-4, the V gene TRBV7-9, with TRBD1 matching over 9 bases. The CDR3 is 15 residues long. Germline values: CDR1 SEHNR, CDR2 FQNEAQ (reference sequence). Losses at the gene ends were 2 bases for V and 6 bases for J; bases not matched to a gene: 4. The CDR3 DNA follows: TGTGCCAGCAGCTTACGACGGGACAGGGATGAAAAACTGTTTTTT. Translated: CASSLRRDRDEKLFF. The full variable domain, its missing parts supplied by reference TRBV7-9 and TRBJ1-4, is DTGVSQNPRHKITKRGQNVTFRCDPISEHNRLYWYRQTLGQGPEFLTYFQNEAQLEKSRLLSDRFSAERPKGSFSTLEIQRTEQGDSAMYLCASSLRRDRDEKLFFGSGTQLSVL.

The rearrangement joins TRBV5-1 to TRBJ1-2, with 9 nucleotides matching TRBD1. This CDR3 has 17 residues. Germline CDR1 and CDR2: SGHRS and YFSETQ. J lost 5 bases, V lost 3 bases, and 14 bases had no gene match. CDR3 sequence: CASSSPTGGRKFYGYTF. The CDR3 DNA reads TGCGCCAGCAGCTCACCTACAGGGGGCCGTAAGTTTTATGGCTACACCTTC.

The CDR3 DNA reads as TGTGCCAGCAGTCCGCTTACCAACCACAATGAGCAGTTCTTC. It translates to CASSPLTNHNEQFF. This rearrangement joins TRBV12-3 or TRBV12-4 to TRBJ2-1; D unclear. V was pared by 5 bases and J by 5 bases, with 13 bases between. CDR3 length: 14 residues.

The chain carries TRBV20-1 and TRBJ2-3; 14 nucleotides line up with TRBD2. CDR1 and CDR2 from the germline V gene are DFQATT and SNEGSKA (reference sequence). The length of the CDR3 is 14 residues. V gave up 5 bases and J gave up 6 bases; unmatched junction bases: 4. The chain's CDR3 is CSAGTSGGGDTQYF. The DNA for the CDR3 is TGCAGTGCTGGGACTAGCGGGGGAGGGGATACGCAGTATTTT.

This clonotype was counted once. The gene calls are TRBV11-3 and TRBJ2-5; TRBD1 matches at 10 bases. This CDR3 comprises 20 residues. Trimming took 4 bases from V and 11 from J; bases not matched to a gene: 28. Germline V gene data show CDR1 as SGHNT and CDR2 as YENEEA. This CDR3 reads CASSSLTGGSQAASGNEQYF. In DNA, the CDR3 is TGTGCCAGCAGCTCCCTGACAGGGGGCTCACAAGCGGCCTCTGGCAATGAGCAGTACTTC.

V is TRBV19 and J is TRBJ2-1, with 8 bases lining up with TRBD2. The CDR3 has 15 amino acids. Trimming took 7 bases from V and 0 from J; bases not matched to a gene: 5. CDR1 and CDR2 from the germline V gene are LNHDA and SQIVND (reference sequence). The CDR3 spells CASTRTSYSYNEQFF. The CDR3 region has the DNA TGTGCCAGTACCAGGACTAGCTACTCCTACAATGAGCAGTTCTTC.